Listed below are T cell receptor beta chains from one sample, sequenced in a study of blood T cell repertoires in COVID-19. Sequenced by immunoSEQ multiplex PCR; TCRdb stores in-frame clones only, minus some. The table shows about 110,000 clones, with 70% to 85% occurring only once. Specimen: peripheral blood. These receptors originate from a middle-aged woman with acute or convalescent COVID-19. The CDR3 runs from the conserved cysteine through the conserved F or W. Each record gives: V gene, J gene, clone size, D gene, CDR3 protein, CDR3 DNA. A D gene is named only where the DNA matches it firmly. Rows give clone size only sometimes, using once, few, many, or a class for an expanded clone.

v_call: TRBV6-5
j_call: TRBJ2-1
clone_size: -
d_call: TRBD1
cdr3_aa: CASSYRDRGENEQFF
cdr3_nt: TGTGCCAGCAGTTACCGGGACAGGGGTGAAAATGAGCAGTTCTTC

v_call: TRBV6-1
j_call: TRBJ1-2
clone_size: -
d_call: -
cdr3_aa: CASSEVLVLQVRYGYTF
cdr3_nt: TGTGCCAGCAGTGAAGTGTTGGTCTTACAGGTTCGGTATGGCTACACCTTC

v_call: TRBV28
j_call: TRBJ2-5
clone_size: few
d_call: TRBD2
cdr3_aa: CASSLISGGQETQYF
cdr3_nt: TGTGCCAGCAGTTTAATTAGCGGGGGCCAAGAGACCCAGTACTTC

v_call: TRBV2
j_call: TRBJ2-1
clone_size: -
d_call: -
cdr3_aa: CASSVAGGSYNEQFF
cdr3_nt: TGTGCCAGCAGTGTGGCAGGAGGCTCCTACAATGAGCAGTTCTTC

v_call: TRBV3-1/TRBV3-2
j_call: TRBJ2-7
clone_size: few
d_call: TRBD2
cdr3_aa: CASSLRTSGGHTYEQYF
cdr3_nt: TGTGCCAGCAGCCTGCGGACTAGCGGGGGGCATACCTACGAGCAGTACTTC

v_call: TRBV5-1
j_call: TRBJ2-5
clone_size: -
d_call: TRBD1
cdr3_aa: CASSGDRGLETQYF
cdr3_nt: TGCGCCAGCAGTGGGGACAGGGGGCTGGAGACCCAGTACTTC

v_call: TRBV3-1/TRBV3-2
j_call: TRBJ1-3
clone_size: -
d_call: -
cdr3_aa: CASSQTTGNTIYF
cdr3_nt: TGTGCCAGCAGCCAGACAACTGGAAACACCATATATTTT

v_call: TRBV5-4
j_call: TRBJ2-3
clone_size: many
d_call: TRBD1
cdr3_aa: CASTLDRGNTDTQYF
cdr3_nt: TGTGCCAGCACCTTGGACAGGGGGAACACAGATACGCAGTATTTT

v_call: TRBV19
j_call: TRBJ1-6
clone_size: -
d_call: -
cdr3_aa: CASSIEGVRSPLHF
cdr3_nt: TGTGCCAGTAGTATCGAAGGGGTGCGCTCACCCCTCCACTTT

v_call: TRBV27
j_call: TRBJ2-2
clone_size: -
d_call: -
cdr3_aa: CASTLGGPNTGELFF
cdr3_nt: TGTGCCAGCACCCTGGGAGGCCCGAACACCGGGGAGCTGTTTTTT

v_call: TRBV18
j_call: TRBJ2-3
clone_size: -
d_call: -
cdr3_aa: CASRPSWTELTDTQYF
cdr3_nt: TGTGCCAGCCGACCGTCCTGGACAGAACTCACAGATACGCAGTATTTT

v_call: TRBV27
j_call: TRBJ2-7
clone_size: -
d_call: TRBD1
cdr3_aa: CASRHRGKEQYF
cdr3_nt: TGTGCCAGCAGGCACAGGGGGAAAGAGCAGTACTTC

v_call: TRBV29-1
j_call: TRBJ1-1
clone_size: -
d_call: -
cdr3_aa: CSVGWRGTTEAFF
cdr3_nt: TGCAGCGTGGGGTGGCGGGGGACCACTGAAGCTTTCTTT

v_call: TRBV14
j_call: TRBJ1-6
clone_size: -
d_call: TRBD1
cdr3_aa: CASSQSQGARSPLHF
cdr3_nt: TGTGCCAGCAGCCAATCTCAGGGGGCGCGTTCACCCCTCCACTTT

v_call: TRBV12-5
j_call: TRBJ2-1
clone_size: once
d_call: TRBD2
cdr3_aa: CASALAGGYNEQFF
cdr3_nt: TGTGCTAGTGCCTTGGCGGGGGGTTACAATGAGCAGTTCTTC

v_call: TRBV2
j_call: TRBJ1-6
clone_size: -
d_call: -
cdr3_aa: CASSPGAASPALHF
cdr3_nt: TGTGCCAGCAGTCCAGGGGCCGCCTCACCGGCCCTCCACTTT

v_call: TRBV30
j_call: TRBJ2-3
clone_size: -
d_call: -
cdr3_aa: CAWGQGFDTDTQYF
cdr3_nt: TGTGCCTGGGGGCAGGGGTTCGACACAGATACGCAGTATTTT

v_call: TRBV30
j_call: TRBJ2-5
clone_size: -
d_call: -
cdr3_aa: CAWAVGVVETQYF
cdr3_nt: TGTGCCTGGGCTGTAGGGGTCGTCGAGACCCAGTACTTC

v_call: TRBV6-5
j_call: TRBJ1-5
clone_size: -
d_call: -
cdr3_aa: CASSIADGNQPQHF
cdr3_nt: TGTGCCAGCAGTATCGCAGACGGGAATCAGCCCCAGCATTTT

v_call: TRBV5-5
j_call: TRBJ1-1
clone_size: -
d_call: -
cdr3_aa: CASSSRPGLSNEAFF
cdr3_nt: TGTGCCAGCAGCTCGCGCCCGGGATTGTCCAATGAAGCTTTCTTT

v_call: TRBV19
j_call: TRBJ1-5
clone_size: -
d_call: -
cdr3_aa: CASNGQFNQPQHF
cdr3_nt: TGTGCCAGTAATGGGCAGTTCAATCAGCCCCAGCATTTT

v_call: TRBV5-1
j_call: TRBJ2-7
clone_size: -
d_call: -
cdr3_aa: CASSSGGDRSLQYF
cdr3_nt: TGCGCCAGCAGCTCGGGCGGGGACAGAAGTCTGCAGTACTTC

v_call: TRBV29-1
j_call: TRBJ2-7
clone_size: -
d_call: TRBD1
cdr3_aa: CSVETNRGYEQYF
cdr3_nt: TGCAGCGTTGAAACCAACAGGGGCTACGAGCAGTACTTC

v_call: TRBV19
j_call: TRBJ2-7
clone_size: -
d_call: -
cdr3_aa: CASSISPGNYEQYF
cdr3_nt: TGTGCCAGTAGTATAAGTCCGGGGAACTACGAGCAGTACTTC

v_call: TRBV27
j_call: TRBJ2-6
clone_size: -
d_call: -
cdr3_aa: CASSKQFGSGANVLTF
cdr3_nt: TGTGCCAGCAGTAAACAGTTTGGCTCTGGGGCCAACGTCCTGACTTTC

v_call: TRBV6-2/TRBV6-3
j_call: TRBJ2-4
clone_size: -
d_call: TRBD1
cdr3_aa: CASSYDGQGGIQYF
cdr3_nt: TGTGCCAGCAGTTACGATGGACAGGGAGGCATTCAGTACTTC

v_call: TRBV5-1
j_call: TRBJ2-2
clone_size: -
d_call: -
cdr3_aa: CASDPGHDLPGELFF
cdr3_nt: TGCGCCAGCGACCCGGGACATGACCTTCCCGGGGAGCTGTTTTTT

v_call: TRBV7-9
j_call: TRBJ1-3
clone_size: -
d_call: -
cdr3_aa: CASSFTSGNTIYF
cdr3_nt: TGTGCCAGCAGCTTCACATCTGGAAACACCATATATTTT

v_call: TRBV28
j_call: TRBJ2-2
clone_size: -
d_call: -
cdr3_aa: CASSQYSGGTGELFF
cdr3_nt: TGTGCCAGCAGCCAATATTCAGGGGGGACCGGGGAGCTGTTTTTT

v_call: TRBV10-3
j_call: TRBJ2-7
clone_size: few
d_call: -
cdr3_aa: CAISFQGPSSHEQYF
cdr3_nt: TGTGCCATCAGTTTCCAGGGGCCCTCCTCCCACGAGCAGTACTTC